This T cell receptor beta chain stems from a study of T-cell memory formation after mild COVID-19. Study summary: In these data, TCR clusters were largely donor specific.

TCRdb reprocessed the 5' RACE reads with MiXCR, giving one entry per CDR3 protein. The table shows 470,000 or so distinct CDR3 sequences, with around 18% occurring only once. This receptor was identified in an adult woman who had mild COVID-19 (a few samples of this study predate the infection). Cell type and time point are not known. The sample taken for sequencing was PBMCs or a T cell subset sorted from them (not recorded which).

CDR3 DNA: TGTGCCAGCAGCCCCGGGACAAACACTGAAGCTTTCTTT. Translating it yields CASSPGTNTEAFF. This chain connects TRBV12-3 or TRBV12-4 to TRBJ1-1; maybe TRBD1 (6 bases). This CDR3 comprises 13 residues. V lost 6 bases to trimming and J lost 2 bases, with 10 bases between them.